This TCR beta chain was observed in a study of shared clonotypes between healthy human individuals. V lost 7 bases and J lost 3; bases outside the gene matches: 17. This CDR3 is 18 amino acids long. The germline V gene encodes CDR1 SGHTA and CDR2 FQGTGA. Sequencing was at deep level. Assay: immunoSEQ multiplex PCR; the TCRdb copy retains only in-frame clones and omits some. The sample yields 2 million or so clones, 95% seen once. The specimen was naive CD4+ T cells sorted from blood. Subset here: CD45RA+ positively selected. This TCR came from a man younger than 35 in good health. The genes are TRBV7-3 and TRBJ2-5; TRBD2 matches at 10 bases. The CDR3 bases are TGTGCCAGCACCCTCCTAGCGGGGGAGCCCCCGGCCGAAGAGACCCAGTACTTC. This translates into CASTLLAGEPPAEETQYF.